These 21 T cell receptor beta chains originate from one sample sequenced in a study of early T cells in non-severe SARS-CoV-2 infection. MiXCR, run by TCRdb on the 5' RACE reads, gives a single entry per CDR3 protein. The sample yields tens of thousands of distinct CDR3 sequences, roughly 13% seen once. Specimen: whole blood. The receptors originated from an adult who was a healthcare worker with PCR-confirmed SARS-CoV-2 infection or an uninfected control (not recorded which).

This clonotype was seen ten or more times. The chain has TRBV29-1 and TRBJ1-2; D unclear. In germline, CDR1 is SQVTM, CDR2 ANQGSEA. The CDR3 extends over 12 amino acids. V was pared by 5 bases and J by 4 bases, with 11 bases between. CDR3: CSVSNPPYGYTF. The CDR3 coding sequence is TGCAGCGTTTCCAACCCACCCTATGGCTACACCTTC. The whole variable domain, remainder taken from reference TRBV29-1 and TRBJ1-2, is SAVISQKPSRDICQRGTSLTIQCQVDSQVTMMFWYRQQPGQSLTLIATANQGSEATYESGFVIDKFPISRPNLTFSTLTVSNMSPEDSSIYLCSVSNPPYGYTFGSGTRLTVV.

This clonotype appeared a few times. This rearrangement joins TRBV5-1 to TRBJ1-2, with TRBD1 identical over 10 bases. Germline V gene lookup returns CDR1 SGHRS and CDR2 YFSETQ. V dropped 4 bases and J dropped 4; count of bases not matched to a gene: 4. The CDR3 extends over 14 amino acids. The CDR3 nucleotides read TGCGCCAGCAGCCGGGACAGGGGACCCTATGGCTACACCTTC. Protein sequence: CASSRDRGPYGYTF.

V and J are TRBV29-1 and TRBJ2-6; no firm D call. The CDR3 totals 12 residues. V was shortened by 3 bases and J by 3 bases, with 3 bases between the two germline ends. Germline V gene lookup returns CDR1 SQVTM and CDR2 ANQGSEA. The CDR3 is CSVDVGANVLTF. The CDR3 region has the DNA TGCAGCGTTGACGTTGGGGCCAACGTCCTGACTTTC.

J is TRBJ2-5 and V is TRBV7-9; 7 nucleotides match TRBD1. Germline-derived CDR1 and CDR2 are SEHNR and FQNEAQ (reference sequence). The J segment lost 2 bases and the V segment lost 3 bases, leaving 3 bases of the junction unmatched. The CDR3 spans 14 residues. The CDR3 bases are TGTGCCAGCAGCTTTGCAGGGGGACAAGAGACCCAGTACTTC. It codes for CASSFAGGQETQYF. Filled out from reference TRBV7-9 and TRBJ2-5, the complete variable domain reads DTGVSQNPRHKITKRGQNVTFRCDPISEHNRLYWYRQTLGQGPEFLTYFQNEAQLEKSRLLSDRFSAERPKGSFSTLEIQRTEQGDSAMYLCASSFAGGQETQYFGPGTRLLVL.

The chain recombines TRBV5-1 with TRBJ2-7; a possible D gene is TRBD2 (6 bases). The CDR3 runs 13 residues. Looked up from germline, CDR1 is SGHRS and CDR2 is YFSETQ. Trimming left V 2 bases short and J 6 bases short, with 12 bases between. The CDR3 bases are TGCGCCAGCAGCTTCAATGGGGGGAGCGAGCAGTACTTC. Its protein is CASSFNGGSEQYF. Looking up the rest from reference TRBV5-1 and TRBJ2-7 gives the full variable domain: KAGVTQTPRYLIKTRGQQVTLSCSPISGHRSVSWYQQTPGQGLQFLFEYFSETQRNKGNFPGRFSGRQFSNSRSEMNVSTLELGDSALYLCASSFNGGSEQYFGPGTRLTVT.

This clonotype has a handful of counts. This chain joins TRBV14 and TRBJ1-2; maybe TRBD1 (5 bases). Germline V gene data show CDR1 as SGHDN and CDR2 as FVKESK. There are 15 residues in the CDR3. Trimming took 1 base from V and 5 from J, leaving 14 bases between them. CDR3 sequence reads: CASSQVTAGLYGYTF. CDR3 coding DNA: TGTGCCAGCAGCCAAGTTACCGCAGGGTTGTATGGCTACACCTTC.

This clonotype appeared many times. Here the CDR3 reads CSVEADPETQYF. CDR3 nucleotide sequence: TGCAGCGTTGAAGCCGATCCGGAGACCCAGTACTTC. This rearrangement joins TRBV29-1 to TRBJ2-5; D ambiguous. Germline V gene data show CDR1 as SQVTM and CDR2 as ANQGSEA. CDR3 length: 12 amino acids. The germline V and J ends were trimmed by 1 base and 5 bases, with 8 bases remaining between them.

The V gene is TRBV6-2 or TRBV6-3, the J gene TRBJ2-1, with 11 bases that match TRBD2. Trimming cost V 6 bases and J 10 bases; bases outside gene matches: 5. CDR3 length: 13 amino acids. Germline lookup yields CDR1 MNHEY and CDR2 SVGEGT. CDR3 sequence reads: CASRPSGRLEQFF. In DNA, the CDR3 is TGTGCCAGCAGACCTAGCGGGAGGTTGGAGCAGTTCTTC.

This clonotype was found a few times. The chain joins TRBV29-1 to TRBJ2-5; no definite D call. From germline, CDR1 is SQVTM and CDR2 ANQGSEA. The V end lost 0 bases, the J end lost 7 bases, and 9 bases lay between the germline ends. This CDR3 is 12 amino acids long. CDR3: CSVEDALGTQYF. In DNA, the CDR3 is TGCAGCGTTGAAGACGCCCTCGGGACCCAGTACTTC.

This clonotype was observed at least ten times. The chain uses TRBV6-1 and TRBJ1-4; weak D call: TRBD1 (6 bases). The ends were cut back, 3 bases at V and 5 bases at J, with 16 bases in the middle. This CDR3 spans 16 amino acids. CDR1 and CDR2 (germline): MNHNS, SASEGT. CDR3 nucleotide sequence: TGTGCCAGCAGTGATCGGAAACAGGGCCAGAATGAAAAACTGTTTTTT. This codes for CASSDRKQGQNEKLFF.

This clonotype was seen repeatedly, ten times or more. This sequence joins TRBV7-9 and TRBJ2-3, with a weak D call TRBD2 (5 bases). Trimming left V 8 bases short and J 6 bases short, with 18 bases between. The germline V gene has CDR1 SEHNR and CDR2 FQNEAQ (reference sequence). The CDR3 has 14 residues. The CDR3 is CASLRESGGDTQYF. The CDR3 DNA reads TGTGCCAGCCTGAGGGAGAGCGGTGGTGATACGCAGTATTTT.

This clonotype has a handful of counts. The V and J genes are TRBV7-9 and TRBJ2-7, with TRBD1 matching 7 bases. The length of the CDR3 is 15 residues. Trimming removed 0 bases from V and 7 bases from J; junction bases left unmatched: 9. CDR1 is SEHNR, CDR2 FQNEAQ, per germline (reference sequence). The CDR3 region is CASSLAGTAAREQYF. The CDR3 DNA reads as TGTGCCAGCAGCTTAGCGGGGACAGCGGCGAGGGAGCAGTACTTC.

This clonotype was seen a few times. V and J are TRBV19 and TRBJ2-3; possibly TRBD1 for D (5 bases). This CDR3 has 15 residues. V lost 3 bases to trimming and J lost 0 bases, with 10 bases between them. The germline V gene has CDR1 LNHDA and CDR2 SQIVND (reference sequence). CDR3 nucleotide sequence: TGTGCCAGTAGTATCGACAGTACTAGCACAGATACGCAGTATTTT. Protein: CASSIDSTSTDTQYF.

This clonotype appeared a few times. V and J are TRBV5-6 and TRBJ2-7; a possible D gene is TRBD2 (6 bases). The CDR3 is made up of 16 amino acids. The germline V and J ends were trimmed by 1 base and 0 bases, with 14 bases remaining between them. Germline lookup yields CDR1 SGHDT and CDR2 YYEEEE. CDR3 residues: CASSLSSSGPSYEQYF. CDR3 bases: TGTGCCAGCAGCTTGTCTTCCAGCGGGCCCTCCTACGAGCAGTACTTC.

This clonotype has ten or more counts. This sequence joins TRBV10-3 and TRBJ2-1; possibly TRBD1 for D (7 bases). CDR3 length: 18 residues. Germline loops: CDR1 ENHRY, CDR2 SYGVKD. Trimming took off 4 bases at V and 0 bases at J, with 19 bases between the two ends. Here the CDR3 reads CAISGLGGGKGSYNEQFF. The CDR3 coding sequence is TGTGCCATCAGTGGGCTAGGAGGGGGCAAGGGCTCCTACAATGAGCAGTTCTTC.

This clonotype was observed at least ten times. The V call is TRBV27, the J call TRBJ1-4; D uncertain. The length of the CDR3 is 14 residues. The germline gives CDR1 MNHEY, CDR2 SMNVEV (reference sequence). The V gene lost 6 bases and the J gene lost 0 bases, with 8 bases spanning the gap. The CDR3 coding sequence is TGTGCCAGCAGGGAATATGCAACTAATGAAAAACTGTTTTTT. Protein: CASREYATNEKLFF.

This clonotype has a count of ten or more. The chain uses TRBV5-1 and TRBJ1-6; D gene unclear. Deletions cut 4 bases from V and 7 bases from J, with 9 bases between. Germline V lookup: CDR1 SGHRS, CDR2 YFSETQ. The CDR3 length is 13 residues. The CDR3 region has the DNA TGCGCCAGCAGCACCCACGTAAATTCACCCCTCCACTTT. It is translated as CASSTHVNSPLHF.

In this sample, this clonotype turned up a few times. V is TRBV5-6 and J is TRBJ2-7, with 11 nucleotides matching TRBD2. Germline V lookup: CDR1 SGHDT, CDR2 YYEEEE. The CDR3 has 15 amino acids. The J segment lost 5 bases and the V segment lost 2 bases, leaving 6 bases of the junction unmatched. This CDR3 is CASSLTSGSLDEQYF. CDR3 nucleotides: TGTGCCAGCAGCTTAACTAGCGGGAGTCTAGACGAGCAGTACTTC.

At least ten counts were recorded for this clonotype. This rearrangement joins TRBV3-1 to TRBJ2-1, with no clear D. Germline CDR1 is LGHDT and CDR2 is YNNKEL (reference sequence). This CDR3 comprises 16 residues. The V and J ends lost 3 bases and 0 bases respectively, with 12 bases between them. The CDR3 DNA is TGTGCCAGCAGCCACCTTTTAGCTTCCTCCTACAATGAGCAGTTCTTC. This translates into CASSHLLASSYNEQFF.

This clonotype was seen repeatedly, ten times or more. The genes are TRBV4-3 and TRBJ1-1; unclear D gene. The CDR3 runs to 14 residues. V was trimmed by 0 bases and J by 1 base, leaving 6 bases between them. CDR1 is LGHNA, CDR2 YSLEER, per germline. The CDR3 region is CASSQDHWNTEAFF. The CDR3, as DNA: TGCGCCAGCAGCCAAGACCATTGGAACACTGAAGCTTTCTTT.

In this sample, this clonotype turned up many times. This chain connects TRBV2 to TRBJ2-7; possible D gene TRBD2, 6 bases. This CDR3 spans 15 amino acids. CDR1 and CDR2 (germline): SNHLY, FYNNEI. V was pared by 5 bases and J by 2 bases, with 16 bases between. The CDR3 region is CASSHPGLSTYEQYF. Here the CDR3 DNA reads TGTGCCAGCAGTCATCCGGGACTGTCAACCTACGAGCAGTACTTC.